This T cell receptor beta chain was found in a study of T cells in Graves' hyperthyroidism and ophthalmopathy (dated by TCRdb to between 2017 and 2020). For context, the study as a whole: Peripheral blood samples were taken at the time of initial diagnosis, prior to any treatment. The study also compared thyroid tissue and blood T-cell repertoires from 6 or 7 Graves' hyperthyroidism patients. After blood sampling, hyperthyroidism patients were treated with methimazole at a starting dose of 30 mg daily, and ophthalmopathy patients were treated with high-dose intravenous methylprednisolone. According to the paper, TCR Vbeta CDR3 sequencing was carried out on some 140 peripheral blood samples, which came from 40 to 45 ophthalmopathy, 70 to 80 hyperthyroidism and around 17 progressor patients. A discovery cohort of about a hundred patients, approximately 45 with Graves' ophthalmopathy and about 60 with stable Graves' hyperthyroidism, was used to find distinguishing TCR V-J signatures. Whether ophthalmopathy could be predicted prospectively was tested in an independent validation cohort made up of roughly 20 hyperthyroidism patients plus 17 patients who later progressed to ophthalmopathy. The roughly 90 discovery patients were divided at random into training and test sets in a 7:3 ratio. What the authors observed across the whole study: Most expanded thyroid clonotypes (frequency above 0.001) were also found in blood, which suggests that blood repertoires may mirror thyroid immune responses. In cross-validation, a model built on a 13 V-J signature told ophthalmopathy apart from stable hyperthyroidism with 85% to 90% sensitivity and around 84% specificity, and in testing the same model reached 80%/75%. Sample size was not statistically predetermined, and investigators were not blinded to group allocation. In validation, the model predicted progression to ophthalmopathy with around 71% sensitivity and 72% to 75% specificity, a median of roughly seven months before onset.

Amplification of TCR beta CDR3 regions was carried out from RNA transcripts. A first-round RT-PCR of the TCR CDR3 used the HTBI primer set with the Qiagen OneStep RT-PCR kit. Libraries were constructed in a second round of multiplex PCR, after which size selection and purification were carried out. Libraries were sequenced paired-end with 100 bp reads on an Illumina HiSeq2000. As for how the authors treated the data: SOAPnuke was used to process the raw data, with reads discarded if the reads contained adapters or uncalled bases, had a mean Phred below 15, or lacked an exact constant-primer or identifier match. High-quality paired reads were merged using COPE v1.2.5, and each unique nucleotide sequence was defined as a clonotype. Clonotypes were aligned to IMGT TRBV, TRBD and TRBJ reference segments using MiTCR v1.1. The analysis was restricted to V-J combinations with a frequency above 0.0001, which together covered roughly 99% of the repertoires. The TCS score was defined as the ratio of F50 (clonal expansion) to E x V (chaos), calculated using BLOSUM62-based TCRdist between CDR3 peptides within each V-J. Welch's t-statistics and random forest reduced just over 500 V-J features to 13, which were used in a naive Bayes classifier (R e1071). TCRdb's own reprocessing of the public reads used fastp at Q25 and MiXCR and kept productive beta chains. Duplicate CDR3 protein sequences are folded into a single record with the most common DNA and genes. The V and J calls shown here were made by TCRdb, not taken from the authors' results. The sample includes around 300,000 distinct CDR3 sequences, with around 14% observed a single time. The top ten constitute roughly 24% of the sample.

This clonotype has ten or more counts. This receptor's antigen is unknown. No much larger clone exists at a distance of one base, and base qualities are not known. Stable Graves' hyperthyroidism was defined as no progression to ophthalmopathy during 18 months of follow-up. Hyperthyroidism patients were newly diagnosed, had a disease duration of under 2 months, and were aged 18 to 65 years. Patients with uncontrolled infections, other autoimmune diseases, pregnancy or lactation were excluded. Clinical symptoms, serum thyroxine and TRAb, thyroid ultrasound, and orbital computed tomography formed the basis for the diagnoses. Ficoll-Paque density gradient centrifugation was used to isolate PBMCs from around 10 ml of fresh peripheral blood. Trizol reagent was used to extract total RNA, and RNA quality was then checked on an Agilent 2100 Bioanalyzer. The sequenced sample consisted of blood. This clonotype originated in a woman younger than 45 with Graves' hyperthyroidism.

The CDR3 amino acid sequence is: CASSSGTPDNEKLFF. The bases read TGTGCCAGCAGCTCCGGGACGCCGGATAATGAAAAACTGTTTTTT. The chain is encoded by TRBV28 joined to TRBJ1-4; the D region possibly corresponds to TRBD1 (5 bases align). From the cysteine through the phenylalanine, the CDR3 covers 15 amino acids. Only CDR3 DNA remains: 45 bases, in frame from the first base. CDR1 and CDR2, per the germline V gene, are MDHEN and SYDVKM. Relative to germline, V is 6 bases shorter and J is 4 bases shorter, with 15 bases between their ends.